A selection of T cell receptor beta chains follows, all from one sample in a study of T cell responses to AZD1222 COVID-19 vaccine. The assay was immunoSEQ multiplex PCR, and TCRdb's table has in-frame clones only and misses some. The sample lists around 120,000 clones, 90% to 95% occurring once. The sequences come from peripheral blood, collected 28 days after the second AZD1222 dose. The receptors were gathered from an adult who received the AZD1222 COVID-19 vaccine. CDR3s include the opening cysteine and the closing phenylalanine or tryptophan. Fields, in order: D gene, J gene, V gene, clone size, CDR3 protein, CDR3 DNA. The D gene is left open where the match is weak. Rows may omit the clone size; those that give it use once, few, many or a size class.

d_call: -; j_call: TRBJ1-4; v_call: TRBV19; clone_size: -; cdr3_aa: CASSRSIGNNEKLFF; cdr3_nt: TGTGCCAGTAGTAGGTCCATAGGGAATAATGAAAAACTGTTTTTT
d_call: TRBD1; j_call: TRBJ2-2; v_call: TRBV7-6; clone_size: -; cdr3_aa: CASRSGQLTGELFF; cdr3_nt: TGTGCCAGCAGGTCGGGACAGCTAACCGGGGAGCTGTTTTTT
d_call: -; j_call: TRBJ1-1; v_call: TRBV6-5; clone_size: -; cdr3_aa: CASSAGRTNTEAFF; cdr3_nt: TGTGCCAGCAGCGCAGGACGGACGAACACTGAAGCTTTCTTT
d_call: -; j_call: TRBJ2-6; v_call: TRBV5-4; clone_size: -; cdr3_aa: CASSLGRTGSGANVLTF; cdr3_nt: TGTGCCAGCAGCTTGGGAAGAACAGGGTCTGGGGCCAACGTCCTGACTTTC
d_call: -; j_call: TRBJ2-5; v_call: TRBV6-2/TRBV6-3; clone_size: -; cdr3_aa: CASSYAHRRETQYF; cdr3_nt: TGTGCCAGCAGTTACGCCCACCGTAGGGAGACCCAGTACTTC
d_call: TRBD2; j_call: TRBJ2-1; v_call: TRBV6-5; clone_size: once; cdr3_aa: CASRLAGYNEQFF; cdr3_nt: TGTGCCAGTAGACTAGCGGGGTACAATGAGCAGTTCTTC
d_call: -; j_call: TRBJ2-3; v_call: TRBV11-2; clone_size: -; cdr3_aa: CASASGLEGVDTQYF; cdr3_nt: TGTGCCAGCGCTAGTGGGCTGGAGGGAGTGGATACGCAGTATTTT
d_call: -; j_call: TRBJ2-7; v_call: TRBV23-1; clone_size: -; cdr3_aa: CAREQEQEPDEQYF; cdr3_nt: TGCGCCAGAGAGCAAGAACAGGAGCCCGACGAGCAGTACTTC
d_call: TRBD1; j_call: TRBJ1-3; v_call: TRBV28; clone_size: -; cdr3_aa: CASSLQTGGNTIYF; cdr3_nt: TGTGCCAGCAGTTTACAGACAGGGGGCAACACCATATATTTT
d_call: TRBD2; j_call: TRBJ2-1; v_call: TRBV7-9; clone_size: -; cdr3_aa: CASSLGLAELDEQFF; cdr3_nt: TGTGCCAGCAGCTTAGGGCTAGCGGAGCTTGATGAGCAGTTCTTC
d_call: -; j_call: TRBJ2-5; v_call: TRBV5-1; clone_size: -; cdr3_aa: CASRSGFQETQYF; cdr3_nt: TGCGCCAGTCGTTCCGGGTTTCAAGAGACCCAGTACTTC
d_call: -; j_call: TRBJ1-5; v_call: TRBV19; clone_size: few; cdr3_aa: CASSAGQADQPQHF; cdr3_nt: TGTGCCAGTAGCGCAGGGCAGGCCGATCAGCCCCAGCATTTT
d_call: -; j_call: TRBJ1-2; v_call: TRBV6-2/TRBV6-3; clone_size: -; cdr3_aa: CASSQQPGTYGYTF; cdr3_nt: TGTGCCAGCAGCCAACAACCAGGGACCTATGGCTACACCTTC
d_call: -; j_call: TRBJ1-1; v_call: TRBV19; clone_size: few; cdr3_aa: CASRGGAQTTEAFF; cdr3_nt: TGTGCCAGTAGGGGAGGGGCACAGACCACTGAAGCTTTCTTT
d_call: -; j_call: TRBJ1-2; v_call: TRBV7-9; clone_size: once; cdr3_aa: CASSFGSHQEINYGYTF; cdr3_nt: TGTGCCAGCAGCTTCGGGTCTCACCAGGAAATTAACTATGGCTACACCTTC
d_call: -; j_call: TRBJ1-4; v_call: TRBV5-1; clone_size: once; cdr3_aa: CASRRLGESYNEKLFF; cdr3_nt: TGCGCCAGCAGACGTTTAGGGGAGTCCTATAATGAAAAACTGTTTTTT
d_call: -; j_call: TRBJ1-5; v_call: TRBV11-2; clone_size: -; cdr3_aa: CASSLGGTLQPQHF; cdr3_nt: TGTGCCAGCAGCTTAGGAGGGACACTTCAGCCCCAGCATTTT
d_call: -; j_call: TRBJ1-5; v_call: TRBV7-9; clone_size: -; cdr3_aa: CASSLAGGGQPQHF; cdr3_nt: TGTGCCAGCAGCTTAGCGGGAGGGGGTCAGCCCCAGCATTTT
d_call: -; j_call: TRBJ1-5; v_call: TRBV18; clone_size: -; cdr3_aa: CASSPTQGPGNQPQHF; cdr3_nt: TGTGCCAGCTCACCAACACAGGGTCCTGGCAATCAGCCCCAGCATTTT
d_call: TRBD1; j_call: TRBJ1-3; v_call: TRBV7-2; clone_size: -; cdr3_aa: CASSRTGTAGNTIYF; cdr3_nt: TGTGCCAGCAGCCGGACAGGGACTGCTGGAAACACCATATATTTT
d_call: -; j_call: TRBJ2-3; v_call: TRBV18; clone_size: -; cdr3_aa: CASSLLSVRTDTQYF; cdr3_nt: TGTGCCAGCTCACTTTTGAGCGTCCGCACAGATACGCAGTATTTT
d_call: -; j_call: TRBJ2-1; v_call: TRBV19; clone_size: -; cdr3_aa: CATLTGEQFF; cdr3_nt: TGTGCCACCCTGACCGGTGAGCAGTTCTTC
d_call: TRBD1; j_call: TRBJ1-5; v_call: TRBV19; clone_size: -; cdr3_aa: CASSRGMGQGAIGNQPQHF; cdr3_nt: TGTGCCAGTAGTAGAGGAATGGGGCAGGGGGCAATAGGAAATCAGCCCCAGCATTTT
d_call: -; j_call: TRBJ1-1; v_call: TRBV9; clone_size: once; cdr3_aa: CASSVGAGLNTEAFF; cdr3_nt: TGTGCCAGCAGCGTAGGGGCAGGGCTGAACACTGAAGCTTTCTTT
d_call: TRBD1; j_call: TRBJ1-1; v_call: TRBV7-2; clone_size: -; cdr3_aa: CASSPLAGGTEAFF; cdr3_nt: TGTGCCAGCAGCCCCCTGGCAGGGGGCACTGAAGCTTTCTTT
d_call: TRBD1; j_call: TRBJ1-5; v_call: TRBV6-2/TRBV6-3; clone_size: once; cdr3_aa: CASSLAGQGNQPQHF; cdr3_nt: TGTGCCAGCAGTCTAGCGGGACAGGGCAATCAGCCCCAGCATTTT
d_call: -; j_call: TRBJ1-1; v_call: TRBV7-9; clone_size: -; cdr3_aa: CASSADHRVEAFF; cdr3_nt: TGTGCCAGCAGCGCTGACCACAGGGTCGAAGCTTTCTTT
d_call: -; j_call: TRBJ1-5; v_call: TRBV6-2/TRBV6-3; clone_size: -; cdr3_aa: CASSYFGYNQPQHF; cdr3_nt: TGTGCCAGCAGTTACTTCGGGTACAATCAGCCCCAGCATTTT
d_call: TRBD1; j_call: TRBJ1-1; v_call: TRBV18; clone_size: -; cdr3_aa: CASSPLDRATEAFF; cdr3_nt: TGTGCCAGCTCACCCCTCGACAGGGCCACTGAAGCTTTCTTT
d_call: -; j_call: TRBJ1-4; v_call: TRBV7-2; clone_size: -; cdr3_aa: CASSRSATNEKLFF; cdr3_nt: TGTGCCAGCAGCCGTTCTGCAACTAATGAAAAACTGTTTTTT
d_call: -; j_call: TRBJ1-1; v_call: TRBV6-1; clone_size: few; cdr3_aa: CASSEGPLRVTEAFF; cdr3_nt: TGTGCCAGCAGTGAAGGACCCCTACGAGTCACTGAAGCTTTCTTT
d_call: -; j_call: TRBJ1-2; v_call: TRBV19; clone_size: -; cdr3_aa: CASSMVDTQRYGYTF; cdr3_nt: TGTGCCAGTAGTATGGTAGACACACAACGCTATGGCTACACCTTC
d_call: -; j_call: TRBJ2-5; v_call: TRBV28; clone_size: -; cdr3_aa: CASSLYSQETQYF; cdr3_nt: TGTGCCAGCAGTTTATACAGCCAAGAGACCCAGTACTTC
d_call: -; j_call: TRBJ1-1; v_call: TRBV5-1; clone_size: once; cdr3_aa: CASSLPTGTEAFF; cdr3_nt: TGCGCCAGCAGCTTGCCAACAGGCACTGAAGCTTTCTTT
d_call: -; j_call: TRBJ1-1; v_call: TRBV6-5; clone_size: -; cdr3_aa: CASSQSWGTEAFF; cdr3_nt: TGTGCCAGCAGTCAGAGCTGGGGTACTGAAGCTTTCTTT
d_call: -; j_call: TRBJ1-4; v_call: TRBV7-9; clone_size: -; cdr3_aa: CASSTSVQRGRNEKLFF; cdr3_nt: TGTGCCAGCAGCACCTCCGTACAAAGGGGTAGGAATGAAAAACTGTTTTTT
d_call: -; j_call: TRBJ1-6; v_call: TRBV9; clone_size: -; cdr3_aa: CASSAAGRGNSPLHF; cdr3_nt: TGTGCCAGCAGCGCCGCGGGACGTGGGAATTCACCCCTCCACTTT
d_call: TRBD2; j_call: TRBJ2-7; v_call: TRBV5-4; clone_size: -; cdr3_aa: CASSSRLAGDYEQYF; cdr3_nt: TGTGCCAGCAGCTCCCGACTAGCGGGTGACTACGAGCAGTACTTC
d_call: -; j_call: TRBJ1-2; v_call: TRBV10-3; clone_size: -; cdr3_aa: CAISRKTDSNYGYTF; cdr3_nt: TGTGCCATCAGCCGTAAGACGGACAGTAACTATGGCTACACCTTC
d_call: -; j_call: TRBJ1-2; v_call: TRBV19; clone_size: -; cdr3_aa: CASSIDRILFNGYTF; cdr3_nt: TGTGCCAGTAGTATAGATCGGATCCTATTTAATGGCTACACCTTC
d_call: -; j_call: TRBJ2-3; v_call: TRBV21-1; clone_size: -; cdr3_aa: CASTEDSCTDTQYF; cdr3_nt: TGTGCCAGCACCGAGGACAGTTGCACAGATACGCAGTATTTT
d_call: -; j_call: TRBJ2-1; v_call: TRBV14; clone_size: -; cdr3_aa: CASSQQLADNEQFF; cdr3_nt: TGTGCCAGCAGCCAGCAACTAGCCGACAATGAGCAGTTCTTC
d_call: -; j_call: TRBJ2-1; v_call: TRBV2; clone_size: -; cdr3_aa: CASSENPGVEQFF; cdr3_nt: TGTGCCAGCAGTGAGAATCCCGGTGTTGAGCAGTTCTTC
d_call: TRBD1; j_call: TRBJ2-2; v_call: TRBV5-1; clone_size: -; cdr3_aa: CASSWRTGENTGELFF; cdr3_nt: TGCGCCAGCAGCTGGCGGACAGGAGAGAACACCGGGGAGCTGTTTTTT
d_call: TRBD2; j_call: TRBJ2-5; v_call: TRBV7-2; clone_size: -; cdr3_aa: CASSLDAGGQETQYF; cdr3_nt: TGTGCCAGCAGCTTAGATGCGGGGGGGCAAGAGACCCAGTACTTC
d_call: TRBD1; j_call: TRBJ1-1; v_call: TRBV5-1; clone_size: once; cdr3_aa: CASSTGAGGRAFF; cdr3_nt: TGCGCCAGCAGCACGGGGGCAGGGGGCCGGGCTTTCTTT
d_call: TRBD1; j_call: TRBJ1-4; v_call: TRBV7-2; clone_size: -; cdr3_aa: CASSSQGAINEKLFF; cdr3_nt: TGTGCCAGCAGCTCACAGGGGGCTATTAACGAAAAACTGTTTTTT
d_call: TRBD1; j_call: TRBJ2-3; v_call: TRBV6-2/TRBV6-3; clone_size: -; cdr3_aa: CASSATGGGGRADTQYF; cdr3_nt: TGTGCCAGCAGTGCGACAGGGGGCGGTGGAAGGGCAGATACGCAGTATTTT
d_call: -; j_call: TRBJ1-5; v_call: TRBV7-9; clone_size: -; cdr3_aa: CASSFPNQPQHF; cdr3_nt: TGTGCCAGCAGCTTCCCGAATCAGCCCCAGCATTTT
d_call: TRBD2; j_call: TRBJ2-5; v_call: TRBV5-1; clone_size: -; cdr3_aa: CASTLLAGGEETQYF; cdr3_nt: TGCGCCAGCACACTACTAGCGGGGGGCGAAGAGACCCAGTACTTC
d_call: -; j_call: TRBJ1-3; v_call: TRBV7-2; clone_size: -; cdr3_aa: CASSLVSPSSGNTIYF; cdr3_nt: TGTGCCAGCAGCTTAGTTTCACCTAGCTCTGGAAACACCATATATTTT
d_call: -; j_call: TRBJ1-1; v_call: TRBV7-2; clone_size: -; cdr3_aa: CASSPGLSVTEAFF; cdr3_nt: TGTGCCAGCAGCCCCGGGCTTAGCGTCACTGAAGCTTTCTTT
d_call: TRBD2; j_call: TRBJ2-7; v_call: TRBV6-5; clone_size: once; cdr3_aa: CASRGGSSYEQYF; cdr3_nt: TGTGCCAGCCGGGGGGGCAGCTCCTACGAGCAGTACTTC
d_call: -; j_call: TRBJ1-5; v_call: TRBV4-1; clone_size: -; cdr3_aa: CASSQTAAFRGNQPQHF; cdr3_nt: TGCGCCAGCAGCCAGACGGCAGCCTTTAGGGGCAATCAGCCCCAGCATTTT
d_call: -; j_call: TRBJ2-2; v_call: TRBV2; clone_size: -; cdr3_aa: CASIDTTGELFF; cdr3_nt: TGTGCCAGCATCGACACCACCGGGGAGCTGTTTTTT